These T cell receptor beta chains were read from a single sample in a study of T cells in Graves' hyperthyroidism and ophthalmopathy. TCRdb reprocessed the multiplex PCR reads via MiXCR and lists one record per CDR3 protein. The sample lists roughly 580,000 distinct CDR3 sequences; roughly 14% were seen once. Material for sequencing was blood. The receptor set was obtained from a woman in her twenties or thirties with Graves' hyperthyroidism that later progressed to Graves' ophthalmopathy. CDR3s include the opening cysteine and the closing phenylalanine or tryptophan. D genes are given only for firm matches. Size is stated for part of the rows, as once, few or many counts, or as a class when the clone is expanded.

D gene	J gene	CDR3 length	clone size	V gene	CDR3 DNA	CDR3 protein
NA	TRBJ2-3	13	many	TRBV20-1	TGCAGTGCTACCCCCGGCGGGTCAGATACGCAGTATTTT	CSATPGGSDTQYF
NA	TRBJ2-7	13	few	TRBV3-1	TGTGCCAGCAGCCAACAACTAGCCTACGAGCAGTACTTC	CASSQQLAYEQYF
TRBD2	TRBJ2-5	12	many	TRBV20-1	TGCAGTGCTCAGACTAGCGGAGAGACCCAGTACTTC	CSAQTSGETQYF
NA	TRBJ2-1	15	many	TRBV27	TGTGCCAGCAGGGGTGCGGCCAGCTCCTACAATGAGCAGTTCTTC	CASRGAASSYNEQFF
NA	TRBJ2-2	14	few	TRBV20-1	TGCAGTGCTCTCCGGGATTTAAACACCGGGGAGCTGTTTTTT	CSALRDLNTGELFF
NA	TRBJ2-3	12	many	TRBV12-5	TGTGCTATAACCTCCAACACAGATACGCAGTATTTT	CAITSNTDTQYF
NA	TRBJ2-7	16	few	TRBV4-1	TGCGCCAGCAGCCAAGTAATGTCAGGGTTCTCCTACGAGCAGTACTTC	CASSQVMSGFSYEQYF
TRBD2	TRBJ2-1	15	many	TRBV29-1	TGCAGCGCGGGGCGGGGGGGAGGCTCCTACAATGAGCAGTTCTTC	CSAGRGGGSYNEQFF
TRBD1	TRBJ2-7	15	NA	TRBV11-2	TGTGCCAGCAGCTTTCCGGGACAGGGGCCCCACGAGCAGTACTTC	CASSFPGQGPHEQYF
NA	TRBJ2-2	14	few	TRBV10-3	TGTGCCATCAGTGAGTGGCCGAACACCGGGGAGCTGTTTTTT	CAISEWPNTGELFF
NA	TRBJ1-1	12	few	TRBV29-1	TGCAGCGTTGATTCCACGAACACTGAAGCTTTCTTT	CSVDSTNTEAFF
NA	TRBJ1-6	13	many	TRBV9	TGTGCCAGCAGCGAATCCACGGGATCACCCCTCCACTTT	CASSESTGSPLHF
NA	TRBJ2-3	13	many	TRBV28	TGTGCCAGCAGTTGGACAAGCACAGATACGCAGTATTTT	CASSWTSTDTQYF
NA	TRBJ1-5	15	many	TRBV19	TGTGCCAGTAGTATAGGGACATCGCCCGGCCAGCCCCAGCATTTT	CASSIGTSPGQPQHF
NA	TRBJ2-7	17	many	TRBV15	TGTGCCACCAGTAGAGATGACGGGAGTGTATACCTGGGGGAGCAGTACTTC	CATSRDDGSVYLGEQYF
TRBD2	TRBJ2-1	18	few	TRBV24-1	TGTGCCACCAGTGATCGGGTGAGAGTACGGGAGGGTAACAATGAGCAGTTCTTC	CATSDRVRVREGNNEQFF
NA	TRBJ2-3	14	many	TRBV7-6	TGTGCCAGCAGCTCCCGATCCCAGGGGGATACGCAGTATTTT	CASSSRSQGDTQYF
NA	TRBJ1-6	13	many	TRBV30	TGTGCCTGGAGTGCACAGCTGGATTCACCCCTCCACTTT	CAWSAQLDSPLHF
TRBD1	TRBJ1-2	15	many	TRBV5-1	TGCGCCAGCAGCTCGCTCCAGGGGGCTATTAATGGCTACACCTTC	CASSSLQGAINGYTF
NA	TRBJ1-1	14	NA	TRBV5-1	TGCGCCAGCAGCTCCTCTTTGGATTTGACTGAAGCTTTCTTT	CASSSSLDLTEAFF
NA	TRBJ1-5	14	many	TRBV28	TGTGCCAGCTGCTCTGGAGGAAGCAATCAGCCCCAGCATTTT	CASCSGGSNQPQHF
NA	TRBJ1-5	16	few	TRBV19	TGTGCCAGTAGTAGTCCAAACCGGGCCCAGCCCCAGCCCCAGCATTTT	CASSSPNRAQPQPQHF
NA	TRBJ1-1	13	many	TRBV6-5	TGTGCCAGCAGTTACTCGATACAGAGGCAAGCTTTCTTT	CASSYSIQRQAFF
TRBD1	TRBJ1-5	14	many	TRBV6-5	TGTGCCAGCAGTTACTCGACAGGGGTTCAGCCCCAGCATTTT	CASSYSTGVQPQHF
NA	TRBJ2-3	13	many	TRBV12-3/TRBV12-4	TGTGCCAGCAGTTTAAAAATCACAGATACGCAGTATTTT	CASSLKITDTQYF
TRBD2	TRBJ2-3	15	many	TRBV2	TGTGCCAGCAGTGGACCTAGCGGGAGTGCAGATACGCAGTATTTT	CASSGPSGSADTQYF
NA	TRBJ2-7	13	NA	TRBV30	TGTGCCTGGACTCAGCCCCATGGGGTCGAGCAGTACTTC	CAWTQPHGVEQYF
NA	TRBJ2-3	16	many	TRBV7-9	TGTGCCAGCAGCCCCCGACAGAAAGCAGCCTCAGATACGCAGTATTTT	CASSPRQKAASDTQYF
NA	TRBJ1-5	15	few	TRBV5-5	TGTGCCAGCAGTCTTGACGGCGCTTTCAATCAGCCCCAGCATTTT	CASSLDGAFNQPQHF
NA	TRBJ2-1	15	many	TRBV18	TGTGCCAGCTCACCAGGGGCGGGGCTCTACAATGAGCAGTTCTTC	CASSPGAGLYNEQFF
NA	TRBJ2-7	15	NA	TRBV11-2	TGTGCCAGCAGCTTGATAACCGGGACTGGCTACGAGCAGTACTTC	CASSLITGTGYEQYF
NA	TRBJ2-1	13	many	TRBV30	TGTGCCTGGAGTGTAAGGCAGAACAATGAGCAGTTCTTC	CAWSVRQNNEQFF
NA	TRBJ1-1	15	NA	TRBV4-3	TGCGCCAGCAGCCAAGATTTCGTCAGGAACACTGAAGCTTTCTTT	CASSQDFVRNTEAFF
NA	TRBJ1-1	11	many	TRBV2	TGTGCCAGCGGGGTAGGACGAGAGGCTTTCTTT	CASGVGREAFF
TRBD1	TRBJ2-7	15	many	TRBV2	TGTGCCAGCAGTGAAAACAGGGGAAGCTCCTACGAGCAGTACTTC	CASSENRGSSYEQYF
NA	TRBJ2-3	15	few	TRBV4-2	TGTGCCAGCAGCCAAGAAGTCAGGCCCACAGATACGCAGTATTTT	CASSQEVRPTDTQYF
NA	TRBJ1-2	14	NA	TRBV6-5	TGTGCCAGCAGTTTACCCCCCAATAAGGATGGCTACACCTTC	CASSLPPNKDGYTF
NA	TRBJ2-7	13	few	TRBV20-1	TGCAGTGCTAGAAAACAGGTCTATTACGAGCAGTACTTC	CSARKQVYYEQYF
NA	TRBJ2-3	17	many	TRBV7-9	TGTGCCAGCACCACACCCAACCCGACAAATCTGGCAGATACGCAGTATTTT	CASTTPNPTNLADTQYF
NA	TRBJ1-1	17	many	TRBV24-1	TGTGCCACCAGTGATGCCCCTAAGAACTCCATGAACACTGAAGCTTTCTTT	CATSDAPKNSMNTEAFF